This TCR beta chain was identified during a study of T cell repertoires in cytomegalovirus infection. Study-level information: Used in the study were CMV epitopes, some recently identified and HLA-C-restricted, others well-studied and HLA-B-restricted.

TCRdb re-analysed the reads in MiXCR, keeping a single row per CDR3 protein. In the table there are approximately 910,000 distinct CDR3 sequences, around 29% of which are singletons. Comments on this clonotype: Its target is unknown.

Per the germline V gene, CDR1 is MNHEY and CDR2 is SMNVEV (reference sequence). With V trimmed by 7 bases and J by 3 bases, 6 bases remained unmatched. The CDR3 is made up of 15 amino acids. Here the sequenced sample was cultured CD8+ T cells from PBMCs, taken from culture after CMV antigen stimulation. The clonotype comes from a human donor in good health (CMV status not recorded). Some clones in this sample may be carry-over from other donors' samples. The chain has TRBV27 and TRBJ1-5; TRBD1 matches 10 bases. CDR3 bases: TGTGCCAGCACTCTGACAGGGGGCTTCAATCAGCCCCAGCATTTT. Its protein product is CASTLTGGFNQPQHF.